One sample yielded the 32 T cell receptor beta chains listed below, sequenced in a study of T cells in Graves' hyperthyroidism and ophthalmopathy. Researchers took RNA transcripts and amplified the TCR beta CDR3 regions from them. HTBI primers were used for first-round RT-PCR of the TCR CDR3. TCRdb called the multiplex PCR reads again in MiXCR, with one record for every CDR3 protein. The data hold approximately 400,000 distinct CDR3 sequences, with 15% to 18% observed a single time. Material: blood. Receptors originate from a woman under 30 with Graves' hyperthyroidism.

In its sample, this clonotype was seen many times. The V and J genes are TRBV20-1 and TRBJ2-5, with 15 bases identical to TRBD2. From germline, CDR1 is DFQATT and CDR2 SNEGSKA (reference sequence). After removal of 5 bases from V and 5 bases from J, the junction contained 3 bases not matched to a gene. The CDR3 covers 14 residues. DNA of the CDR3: TGCAGTGCTGGCGGGACTAGCGGGAGGGAGACCCAGTACTTC. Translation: CSAGGTSGRETQYF.

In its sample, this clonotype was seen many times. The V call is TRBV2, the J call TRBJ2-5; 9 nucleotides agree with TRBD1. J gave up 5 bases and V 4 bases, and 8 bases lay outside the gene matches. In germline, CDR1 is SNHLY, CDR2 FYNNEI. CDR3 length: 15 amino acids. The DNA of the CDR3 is TGTGCCAGCAGTGTACTTACAGGGGGCGGGGAGACCCAGTACTTC. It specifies CASSVLTGGGETQYF.

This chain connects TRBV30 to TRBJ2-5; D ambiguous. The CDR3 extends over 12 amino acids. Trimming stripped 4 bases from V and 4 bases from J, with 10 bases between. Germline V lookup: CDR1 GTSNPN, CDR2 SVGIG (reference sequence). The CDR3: CAWNLGGETQYF. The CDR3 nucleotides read TGTGCCTGGAATCTGGGTGGAGAGACCCAGTACTTC.

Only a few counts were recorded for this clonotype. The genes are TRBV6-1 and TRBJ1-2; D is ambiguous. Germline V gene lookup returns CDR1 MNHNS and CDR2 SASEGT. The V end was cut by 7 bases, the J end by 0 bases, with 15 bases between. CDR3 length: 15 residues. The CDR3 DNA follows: TGTGCCAGCACCAGAGCCCTACCAACTAACTATGGCTACACCTTC. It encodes CASTRALPTNYGYTF.

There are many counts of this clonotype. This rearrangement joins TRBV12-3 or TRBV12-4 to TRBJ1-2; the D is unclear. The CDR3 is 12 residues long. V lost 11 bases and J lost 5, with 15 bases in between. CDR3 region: CASGPFSYGYTF. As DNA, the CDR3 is TGTGCCTCCGGCCCTTTCAGTTATGGCTACACCTTC.

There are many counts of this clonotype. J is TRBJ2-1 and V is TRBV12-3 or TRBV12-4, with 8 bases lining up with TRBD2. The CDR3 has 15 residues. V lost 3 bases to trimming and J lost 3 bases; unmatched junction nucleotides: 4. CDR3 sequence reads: CASSFSGTFYNEQFF. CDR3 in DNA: TGTGCCAGCAGTTTTAGCGGGACCTTCTACAATGAGCAGTTCTTC.

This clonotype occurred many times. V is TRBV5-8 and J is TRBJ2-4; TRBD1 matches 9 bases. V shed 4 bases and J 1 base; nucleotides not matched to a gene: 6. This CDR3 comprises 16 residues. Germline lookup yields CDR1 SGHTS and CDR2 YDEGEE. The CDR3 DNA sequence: TGTGCCAGCAGCCGGGGGGACAGGGTGGCCAAAAACATTCAGTACTTC. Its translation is CASSRGDRVAKNIQYF.

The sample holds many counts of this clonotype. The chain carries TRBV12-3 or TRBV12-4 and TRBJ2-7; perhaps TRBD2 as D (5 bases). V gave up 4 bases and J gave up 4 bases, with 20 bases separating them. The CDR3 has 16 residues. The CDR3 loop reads CASSSTRGRTPYEQYF. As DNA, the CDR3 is TGTGCCAGCAGTTCAACACGCGGACGGACTCCATACGAGCAGTACTTC.

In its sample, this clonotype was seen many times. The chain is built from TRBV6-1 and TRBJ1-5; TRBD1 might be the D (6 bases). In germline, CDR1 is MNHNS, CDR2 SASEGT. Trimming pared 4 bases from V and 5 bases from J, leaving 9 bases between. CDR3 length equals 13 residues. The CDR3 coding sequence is TGTGCCAGCAGTGGTACAGGGTATCAGCCCCAGCATTTT. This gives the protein CASSGTGYQPQHF.

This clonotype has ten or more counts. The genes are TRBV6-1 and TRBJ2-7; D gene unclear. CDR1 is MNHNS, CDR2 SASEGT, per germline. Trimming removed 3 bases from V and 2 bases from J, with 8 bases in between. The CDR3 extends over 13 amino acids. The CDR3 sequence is CASSDGQTYEQYF. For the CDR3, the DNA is TGTGCCAGCAGTGATGGGCAGACCTACGAGCAGTACTTC.

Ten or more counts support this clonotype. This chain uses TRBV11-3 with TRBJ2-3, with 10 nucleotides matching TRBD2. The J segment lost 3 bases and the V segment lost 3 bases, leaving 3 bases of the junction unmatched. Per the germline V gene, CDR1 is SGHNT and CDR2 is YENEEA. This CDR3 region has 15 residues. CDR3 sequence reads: CASSFSSGSTDTQYF. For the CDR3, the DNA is TGTGCCAGCAGCTTTTCTAGCGGGAGTACAGATACGCAGTATTTT. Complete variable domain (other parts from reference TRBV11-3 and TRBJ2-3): EAGVVQSPRYKIIEKKQPVAFWCNPISGHNTLYWYLQNLGQGPELLIRYENEEAVDDSQLPKDRFSAERLKGVDSTLKIQPAELGDSAVYLCASSFSSGSTDTQYFGPGTRLTVL.

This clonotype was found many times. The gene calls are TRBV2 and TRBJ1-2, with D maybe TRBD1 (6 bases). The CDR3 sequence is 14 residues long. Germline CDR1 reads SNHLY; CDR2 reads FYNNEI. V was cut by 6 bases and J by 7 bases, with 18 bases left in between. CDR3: CASSSTGGHAGYTF. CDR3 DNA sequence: TGTGCCAGCAGCTCGACAGGTGGGCACGCTGGCTACACCTTC.

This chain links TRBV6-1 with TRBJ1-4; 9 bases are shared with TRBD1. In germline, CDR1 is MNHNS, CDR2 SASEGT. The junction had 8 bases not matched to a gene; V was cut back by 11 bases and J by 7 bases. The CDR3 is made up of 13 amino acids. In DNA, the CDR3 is TGTGCCGCAAACGGACAGGGGCGTGAAAAACTGTTTTTT. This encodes CAANGQGREKLFF.

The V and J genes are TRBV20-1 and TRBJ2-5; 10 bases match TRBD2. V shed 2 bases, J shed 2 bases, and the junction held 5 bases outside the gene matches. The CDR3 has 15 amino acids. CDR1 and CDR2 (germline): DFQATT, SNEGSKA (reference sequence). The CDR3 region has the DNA TGCAGTGCTAGACTAGCGGGGGTAGAACAAGAGACCCAGTACTTC. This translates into CSARLAGVEQETQYF.

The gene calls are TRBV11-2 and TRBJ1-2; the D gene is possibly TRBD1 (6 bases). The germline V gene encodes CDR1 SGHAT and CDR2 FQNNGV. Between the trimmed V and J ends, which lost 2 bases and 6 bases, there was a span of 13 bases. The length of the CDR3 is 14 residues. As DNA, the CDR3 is TGTGCCAGCAGCTTAACGGGGGGCGTCCATGGCTACACCTTC. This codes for CASSLTGGVHGYTF.

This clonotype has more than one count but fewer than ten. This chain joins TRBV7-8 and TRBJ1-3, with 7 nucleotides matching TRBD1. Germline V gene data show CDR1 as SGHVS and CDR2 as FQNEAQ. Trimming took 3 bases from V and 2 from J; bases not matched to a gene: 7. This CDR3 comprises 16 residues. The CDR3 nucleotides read TGTGCCAGCAGCTTTCTGCCCGGGACAGCTGGAAACACCATATATTTT. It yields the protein CASSFLPGTAGNTIYF. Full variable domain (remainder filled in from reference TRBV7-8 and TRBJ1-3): GAGVSQSPRYKVAKRGQDVALRCDPISGHVSLFWYQQALGQGPEFLTYFQNEAQLDKSGLPSDRFFAERPEGSVSTLKIQRTQQEDSAVYLCASSFLPGTAGNTIYFGEGSWLTVV.

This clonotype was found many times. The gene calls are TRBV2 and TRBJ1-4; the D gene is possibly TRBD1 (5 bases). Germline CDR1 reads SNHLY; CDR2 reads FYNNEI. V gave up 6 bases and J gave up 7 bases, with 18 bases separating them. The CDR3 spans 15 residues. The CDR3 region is CASSSGGHRGEKLFF. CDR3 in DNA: TGTGCCAGCAGCAGCGGCGGACACCGTGGTGAAAAACTGTTTTTT. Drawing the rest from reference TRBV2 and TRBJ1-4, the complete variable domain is EPEVTQTPSHQVTQMGQEVILRCVPISNHLYFYWYRQILGQKVEFLVSFYNNEISEKSEIFDDQFSVERPDGSNFTLKIRSTKLEDSAMYFCASSSGGHRGEKLFFGSGTQLSVL.

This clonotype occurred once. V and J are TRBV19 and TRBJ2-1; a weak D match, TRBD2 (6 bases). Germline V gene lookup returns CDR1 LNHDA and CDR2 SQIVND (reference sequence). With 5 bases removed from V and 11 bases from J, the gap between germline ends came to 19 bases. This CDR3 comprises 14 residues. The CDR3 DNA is TGTGCCAGTAGTCCTAGCGAGAGACTCCTCCAGCAGTTCTTC. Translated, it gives CASSPSERLLQQFF.

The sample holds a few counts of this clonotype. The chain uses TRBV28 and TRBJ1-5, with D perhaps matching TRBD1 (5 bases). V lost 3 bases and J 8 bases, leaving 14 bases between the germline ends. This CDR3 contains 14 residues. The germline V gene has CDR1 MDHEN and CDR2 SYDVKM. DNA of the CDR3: TGTGCCAGCAGTTTCGGGACCCTCTCCGAGCCCCAGCATTTT. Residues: CASSFGTLSEPQHF. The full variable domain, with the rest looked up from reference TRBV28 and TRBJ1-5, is DVKVTQSSRYLVKRTGEKVFLECVQDMDHENMFWYRQDPGLGLRLIYFSYDVKMKEKGDIPEGYSVSREKKERFSLILESASTNQTSMYLCASSFGTLSEPQHFGDGTRLSIL.

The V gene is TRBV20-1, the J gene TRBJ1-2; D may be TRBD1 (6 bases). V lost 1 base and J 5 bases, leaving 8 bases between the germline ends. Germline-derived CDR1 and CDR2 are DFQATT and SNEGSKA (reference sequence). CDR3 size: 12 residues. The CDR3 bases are TGCAGTGCTAGAGGGACAGCTTATGGCTACACCTTC. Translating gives CSARGTAYGYTF.

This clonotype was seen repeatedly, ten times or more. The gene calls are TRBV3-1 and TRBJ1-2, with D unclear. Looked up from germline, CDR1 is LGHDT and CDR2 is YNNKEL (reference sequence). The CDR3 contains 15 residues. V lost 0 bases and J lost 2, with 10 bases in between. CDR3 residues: CASSQDLRRNYGYTF. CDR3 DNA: TGTGCCAGCAGCCAAGATCTACGCAGGAACTATGGCTACACCTTC.

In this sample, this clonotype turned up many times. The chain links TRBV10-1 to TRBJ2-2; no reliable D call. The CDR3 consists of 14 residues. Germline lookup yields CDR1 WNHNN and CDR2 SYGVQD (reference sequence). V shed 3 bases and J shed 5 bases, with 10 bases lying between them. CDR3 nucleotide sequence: TGCGCCAGCAGTGAATCGCGAGGTACCGGGGAGCTGTTTTTT. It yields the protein CASSESRGTGELFF.

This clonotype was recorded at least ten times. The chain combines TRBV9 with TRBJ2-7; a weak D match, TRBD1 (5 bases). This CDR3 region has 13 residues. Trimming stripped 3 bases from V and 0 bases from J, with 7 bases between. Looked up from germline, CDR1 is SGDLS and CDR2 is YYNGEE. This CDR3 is CASSGGLSYEQYF. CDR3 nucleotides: TGTGCCAGCAGCGGGGGCCTCTCCTACGAGCAGTACTTC.

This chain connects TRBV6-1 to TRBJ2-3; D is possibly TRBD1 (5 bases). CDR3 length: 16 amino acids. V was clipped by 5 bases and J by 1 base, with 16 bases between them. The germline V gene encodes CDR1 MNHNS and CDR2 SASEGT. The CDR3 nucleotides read TGTGCCAGCAGTCCCACAGGTGGGGCTGGCACAGATACGCAGTATTTT. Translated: CASSPTGGAGTDTQYF.

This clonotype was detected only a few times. CDR3 in DNA: TGTGCCAGCGGTCCCGCCTTTCGGGGGGCTCGGGGCTACACCTTC. It specifies CASGPAFRGARGYTF. This chain uses TRBV6-1 with TRBJ1-2, with a possible D match to TRBD1 (6 bases). This CDR3 is 15 amino acids long. CDR1 is MNHNS and CDR2 is SASEGT in the germline V gene. Trimming cost V 8 bases and J 8 bases, with 24 bases left between them.

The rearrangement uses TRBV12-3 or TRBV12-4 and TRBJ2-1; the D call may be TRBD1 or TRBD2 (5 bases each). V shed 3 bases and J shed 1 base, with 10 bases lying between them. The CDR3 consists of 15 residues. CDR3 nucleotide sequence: TGTGCCAGCAGTTTCGACAGCGGATCCTACAATGAGCAGTTCTTC. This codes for CASSFDSGSYNEQFF.

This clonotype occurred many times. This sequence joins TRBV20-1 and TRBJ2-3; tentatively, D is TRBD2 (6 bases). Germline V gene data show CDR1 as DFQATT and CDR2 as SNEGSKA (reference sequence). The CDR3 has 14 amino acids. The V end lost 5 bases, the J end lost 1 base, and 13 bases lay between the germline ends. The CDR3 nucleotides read TGCAGTGCTGAGTTGAGCGGGCGCACAGATACGCAGTATTTT. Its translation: CSAELSGRTDTQYF.

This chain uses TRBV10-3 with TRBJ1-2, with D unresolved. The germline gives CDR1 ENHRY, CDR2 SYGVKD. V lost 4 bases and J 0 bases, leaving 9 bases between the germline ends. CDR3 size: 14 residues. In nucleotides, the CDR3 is TGTGCCATCAGTGTTTGGGGAGCTAACTATGGCTACACCTTC. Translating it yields CAISVWGANYGYTF.

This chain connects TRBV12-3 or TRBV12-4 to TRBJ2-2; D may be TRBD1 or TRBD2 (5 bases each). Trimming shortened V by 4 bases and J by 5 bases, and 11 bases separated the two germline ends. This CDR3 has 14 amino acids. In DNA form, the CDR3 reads TGTGCCAGCAGTTCCGGGACGAGGACCGGGGAGCTGTTTTTT. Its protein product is CASSSGTRTGELFF.

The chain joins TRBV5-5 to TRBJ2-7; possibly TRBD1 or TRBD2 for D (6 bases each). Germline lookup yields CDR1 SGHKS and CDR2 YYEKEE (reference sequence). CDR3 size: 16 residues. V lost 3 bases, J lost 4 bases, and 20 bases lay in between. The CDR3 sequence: CASSSQEAQGRYEQYF. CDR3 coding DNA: TGTGCCAGCAGCTCCCAGGAGGCCCAGGGGAGGTACGAGCAGTACTTC.

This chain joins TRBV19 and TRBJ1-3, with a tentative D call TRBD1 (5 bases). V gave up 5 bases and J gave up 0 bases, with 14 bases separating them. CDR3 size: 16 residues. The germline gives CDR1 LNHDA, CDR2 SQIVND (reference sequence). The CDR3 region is CASSSRGDFSGNTIYF. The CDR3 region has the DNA TGTGCCAGTAGTTCGCGGGGGGATTTCTCTGGAAACACCATATATTTT.

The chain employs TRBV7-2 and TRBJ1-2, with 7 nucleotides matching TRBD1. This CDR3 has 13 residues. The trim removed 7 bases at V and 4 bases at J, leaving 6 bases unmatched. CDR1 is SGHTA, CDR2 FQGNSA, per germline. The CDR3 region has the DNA TGTGCCAGCACCCGGGACAGAGTCTATGGCTACACCTTC. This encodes CASTRDRVYGYTF.